This T cell receptor (beta chain) appears in the sequencing data of a study of T-cell memory formation after mild COVID-19. Constant-segment primers and 5'RACE yielded cDNA libraries for TCR alpha and TCR beta, each carrying sample barcodes and UMIs. TCRdb analysed the 5' RACE reads with MiXCR anew, one entry per CDR3 protein. Of fewer than 650,000 distinct CDR3 sequences listed, 15% to 20% were seen once; the top ten hold around 7.8%. Sequenced: PBMCs or a T cell subset sorted from them (not recorded which). The clonotype originates from an adult woman who had mild COVID-19 (a few samples of this study predate the infection). Cell type and time point are not known.

The CDR3 nucleotides read TGTGCCAGCAGGGGCTACAACAATGAGCAGTTCTTC. Its protein is CASRGYNNEQFF. This chain joins TRBV6-5 and TRBJ2-1; D remains unclear. V gave up 6 bases and J gave up 5 bases, with 8 bases separating them. CDR3 length equals 12 residues. Germline values: CDR1 MNHEY, CDR2 SVGAGI.